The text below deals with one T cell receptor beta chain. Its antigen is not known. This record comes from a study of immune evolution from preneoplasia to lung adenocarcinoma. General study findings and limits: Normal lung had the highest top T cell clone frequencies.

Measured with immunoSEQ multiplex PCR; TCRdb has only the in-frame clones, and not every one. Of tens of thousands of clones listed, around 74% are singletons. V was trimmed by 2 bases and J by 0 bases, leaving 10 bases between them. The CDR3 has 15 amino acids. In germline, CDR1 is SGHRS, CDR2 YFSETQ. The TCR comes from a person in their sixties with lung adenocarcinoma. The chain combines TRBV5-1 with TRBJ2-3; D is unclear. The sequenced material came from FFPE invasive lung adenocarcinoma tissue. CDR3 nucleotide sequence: TGCGCCAGCAGCTTACACAGCCCTAGCACAGATACGCAGTATTTT. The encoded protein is CASSLHSPSTDTQYF. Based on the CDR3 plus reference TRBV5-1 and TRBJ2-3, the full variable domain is KAGVTQTPRYLIKTRGQQVTLSCSPISGHRSVSWYQQTPGQGLQFLFEYFSETQRNKGNFPGRFSGRQFSNSRSEMNVSTLELGDSALYLCASSLHSPSTDTQYFGPGTRLTVL.